A selection of T cell receptor beta chains follows, all from one sample in a study of CD8+CD57+ T cells in acquired aplastic anemia. TCRdb reprocessed the reads with MiXCR, giving one entry per CDR3 protein. The sample has approximately 150,000 distinct CDR3 sequences, roughly 43% seen once. Input material: sorted CD4+, CD8+, or CD8+CD57+ T cells (not recorded which) from PBMCs. These TCRs come from a human donor with aplastic anemia. CDR3s leave out the opening cysteine and the closing phenylalanine or tryptophan. The size field is filled for only some rows; it gives once, few, many or a size class.

j_call: TRBJ2-5; clone_size: .; v_call: TRBV6-2/TRBV6-3; cdr3_aa: ASSSLVRDQETQY
j_call: TRBJ2-1; clone_size: .; v_call: TRBV10-3; cdr3_aa: AIAREVDEQF
j_call: TRBJ1-1; clone_size: .; v_call: TRBV7-8; cdr3_aa: ASRRMTGDAEAF
j_call: TRBJ2-1; clone_size: .; v_call: TRBV6-2/TRBV6-3; cdr3_aa: ASSLGVEQF
j_call: TRBJ2-2; clone_size: many; v_call: TRBV19; cdr3_aa: ASSIESAGIGELF
j_call: TRBJ2-7; clone_size: .; v_call: TRBV11-1; cdr3_aa: ASSLRSQGLAYEQY
j_call: TRBJ1-2; clone_size: .; v_call: TRBV10-2; cdr3_aa: ASWLGEGSYGYT
j_call: TRBJ2-7; clone_size: many; v_call: TRBV6-5; cdr3_aa: ASSSTSGSVGEQY
j_call: TRBJ1-1; clone_size: .; v_call: TRBV10-3; cdr3_aa: ASSHLGGQPTEAF
j_call: TRBJ1-3; clone_size: .; v_call: TRBV29-1; cdr3_aa: SVEDGGSGNTIY
j_call: TRBJ1-2; clone_size: .; v_call: TRBV15; cdr3_aa: ATSSRTENYGYT
j_call: TRBJ2-7; clone_size: many; v_call: TRBV20-1; cdr3_aa: SATGTGRYEQH
j_call: TRBJ2-3; clone_size: many; v_call: TRBV12-3/TRBV12-4; cdr3_aa: ASSSADTQY
j_call: TRBJ2-2; clone_size: .; v_call: TRBV6-1; cdr3_aa: AGRVLGGDRLTGELF
j_call: TRBJ1-3; clone_size: many; v_call: TRBV16; cdr3_aa: ASSQSHRGRGNTIY
j_call: TRBJ1-1; clone_size: many; v_call: TRBV19; cdr3_aa: ASSMKAGVEAF
j_call: TRBJ1-1; clone_size: .; v_call: TRBV12-3/TRBV12-4; cdr3_aa: ASTHPIQGMNTEAF
j_call: TRBJ2-1; clone_size: .; v_call: TRBV7-3; cdr3_aa: ASSPTSSSYNEQF
j_call: TRBJ2-2; clone_size: many; v_call: TRBV7-9; cdr3_aa: ASSPPGLAGNTGELF
j_call: TRBJ2-3; clone_size: .; v_call: TRBV24-1; cdr3_aa: ATSEPSSDTQY
j_call: TRBJ1-1; clone_size: many; v_call: TRBV6-1; cdr3_aa: ASSESEWGGTEAF
j_call: TRBJ2-1; clone_size: .; v_call: TRBV15; cdr3_aa: ATRGEGLSSYNEQF
j_call: TRBJ2-2; clone_size: .; v_call: TRBV20-1; cdr3_aa: SARDTVGGNTGELF
j_call: TRBJ2-3; clone_size: .; v_call: TRBV5-1; cdr3_aa: ASSLWGAISTDTQY
j_call: TRBJ1-2; clone_size: many; v_call: TRBV2; cdr3_aa: ASGGEGGPTGGYT
j_call: TRBJ1-6; clone_size: many; v_call: TRBV6-5; cdr3_aa: ASSYYRVNDSPLH
j_call: TRBJ1-6; clone_size: few; v_call: TRBV25-1; cdr3_aa: ASSETSGYNSPLH
j_call: TRBJ2-2; clone_size: many; v_call: TRBV4-1; cdr3_aa: ASSQAGLNTGELF
j_call: TRBJ2-7; clone_size: .; v_call: TRBV7-6; cdr3_aa: ASSLFEGGIYEQY
j_call: TRBJ2-5; clone_size: .; v_call: TRBV7-8; cdr3_aa: ASSLVRRETQY
j_call: TRBJ1-3; clone_size: .; v_call: TRBV2; cdr3_aa: ASSPGVDSGNTIY
j_call: TRBJ1-2; clone_size: .; v_call: TRBV4-3; cdr3_aa: ASSLTAQGVGYGYT
j_call: TRBJ2-1; clone_size: .; v_call: TRBV7-3; cdr3_aa: ASSSQDNEQF
j_call: TRBJ1-5; clone_size: many; v_call: TRBV20-1; cdr3_aa: SALPSGQTISNQPQH
j_call: TRBJ1-6; clone_size: .; v_call: TRBV7-8; cdr3_aa: ASSSADRSPLH
j_call: TRBJ1-3; clone_size: many; v_call: TRBV7-2; cdr3_aa: ASSRSGNTIY
j_call: TRBJ1-2; clone_size: .; v_call: TRBV10-2; cdr3_aa: ATRLGEYGYT
j_call: TRBJ2-4; clone_size: few; v_call: TRBV2; cdr3_aa: ASSDWTGLAKNIQY
j_call: TRBJ1-3; clone_size: .; v_call: TRBV2; cdr3_aa: ASSAGTGAGNTIY
j_call: TRBJ2-3; clone_size: few; v_call: TRBV10-3; cdr3_aa: ASSGQGRLADTQY
j_call: TRBJ2-3; clone_size: few; v_call: TRBV3-1; cdr3_aa: ASTKKGHGADTQY
j_call: TRBJ1-3; clone_size: .; v_call: TRBV4-2; cdr3_aa: ASSPLMRQGSGNTIY
j_call: TRBJ2-3; clone_size: many; v_call: TRBV4-2; cdr3_aa: ASSRETSGGLTDTQY
j_call: TRBJ2-7; clone_size: .; v_call: TRBV7-3; cdr3_aa: ASSDRVSEQY
j_call: TRBJ1-3; clone_size: .; v_call: TRBV14; cdr3_aa: ASSRTGNTIY